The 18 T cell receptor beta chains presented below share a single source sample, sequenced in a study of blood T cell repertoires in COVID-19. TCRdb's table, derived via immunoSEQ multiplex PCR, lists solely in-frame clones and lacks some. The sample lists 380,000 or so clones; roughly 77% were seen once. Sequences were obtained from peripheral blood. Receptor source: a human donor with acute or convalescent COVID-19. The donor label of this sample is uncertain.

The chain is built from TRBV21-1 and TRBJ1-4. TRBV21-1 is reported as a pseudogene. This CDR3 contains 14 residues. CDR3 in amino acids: CASSKIATNEKLFF. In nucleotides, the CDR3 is TGTGCCAGCAGTAAGATAGCAACTAATGAAAAACTGTTTTTT.

CDR3 sequence reads: CAWSVLGVGLAGPSSYNEQFF. The DNA of the CDR3 is TGTGCCTGGAGTGTACTGGGCGTTGGACTAGCGGGACCAAGCTCCTACAATGAGCAGTTCTTC. The chain is built from TRBV30 and TRBJ2-1; 12 bases are shared with TRBD2. The germline gives CDR1 GTSNPN, CDR2 SVGIG (reference sequence). With 0 bases clipped from V and 0 bases from J, the junction kept 15 bases outside the gene matches. The CDR3 extends over 21 amino acids.

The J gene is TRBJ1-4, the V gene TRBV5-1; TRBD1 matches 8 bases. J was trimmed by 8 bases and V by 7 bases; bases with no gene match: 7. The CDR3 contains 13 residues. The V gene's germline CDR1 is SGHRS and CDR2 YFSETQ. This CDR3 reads CASAGQGAEKLFF. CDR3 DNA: TGCGCCAGCGCAGGGCAGGGGGCCGAAAAACTGTTTTTT.

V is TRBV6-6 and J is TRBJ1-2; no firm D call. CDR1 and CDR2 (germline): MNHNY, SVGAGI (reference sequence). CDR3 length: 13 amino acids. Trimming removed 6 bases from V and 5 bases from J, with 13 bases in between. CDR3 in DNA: TGTGCCAGCAGCCCCGACACCCGATATGGCTACACCTTC. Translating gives CASSPDTRYGYTF.

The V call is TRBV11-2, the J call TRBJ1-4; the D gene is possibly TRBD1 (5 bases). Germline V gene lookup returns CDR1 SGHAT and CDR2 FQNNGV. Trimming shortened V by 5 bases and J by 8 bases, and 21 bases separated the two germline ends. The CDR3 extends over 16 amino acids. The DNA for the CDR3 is TGTGCCAGCAGCCCGGGGGTTATGAATCGATGGGAAAAACTGTTTTTT. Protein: CASSPGVMNRWEKLFF. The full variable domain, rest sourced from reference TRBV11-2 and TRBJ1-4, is EAGVAQSPRYKIIEKRQSVAFWCNPISGHATLYWYQQILGQGPKLLIQFQNNGVVDDSQLPKDRFSAERLKGVDSTLKIQPAKLEDSAVYLCASSPGVMNRWEKLFFGSGTQLSVL.

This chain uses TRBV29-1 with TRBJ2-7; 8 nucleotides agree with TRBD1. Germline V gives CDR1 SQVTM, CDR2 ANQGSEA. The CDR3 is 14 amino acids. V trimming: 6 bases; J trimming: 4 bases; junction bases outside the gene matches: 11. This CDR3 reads CSVAGQETIYEQYF. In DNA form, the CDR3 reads TGCAGCGTCGCGGGACAGGAGACTATATACGAGCAGTACTTC.

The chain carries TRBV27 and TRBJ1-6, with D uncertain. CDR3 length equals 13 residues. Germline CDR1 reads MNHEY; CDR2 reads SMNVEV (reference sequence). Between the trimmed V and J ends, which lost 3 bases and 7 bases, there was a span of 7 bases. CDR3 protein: CASSFIANSPLHF. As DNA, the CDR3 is TGTGCCAGCAGTTTCATTGCGAATTCACCCCTCCACTTT.

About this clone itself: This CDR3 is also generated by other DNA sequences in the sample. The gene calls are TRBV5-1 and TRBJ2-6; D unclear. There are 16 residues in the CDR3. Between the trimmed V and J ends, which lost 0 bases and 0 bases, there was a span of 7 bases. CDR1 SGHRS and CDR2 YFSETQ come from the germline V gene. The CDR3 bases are TGCGCCAGCAGCTTGGGAGGTAGCTCTGGGGCCAACGTCCTGACTTTC. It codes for CASSLGGSSGANVLTF.

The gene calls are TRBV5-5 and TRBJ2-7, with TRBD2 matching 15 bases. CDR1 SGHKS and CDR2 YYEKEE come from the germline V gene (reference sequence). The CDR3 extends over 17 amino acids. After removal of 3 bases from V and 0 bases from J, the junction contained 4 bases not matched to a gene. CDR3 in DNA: TGTGCCAGCAGCTCTGCGGGACTAGCGGGGGGCTCCTACGAGCAGTACTTC. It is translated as CASSSAGLAGGSYEQYF.

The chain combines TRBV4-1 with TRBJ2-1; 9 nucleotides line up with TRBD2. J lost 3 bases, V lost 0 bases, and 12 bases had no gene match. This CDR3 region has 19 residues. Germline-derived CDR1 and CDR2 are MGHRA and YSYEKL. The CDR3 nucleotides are TGCGCCAGCAGCCAAGATCCCTCGGCGGGAGGGAGAATCTACAATGAGCAGTTCTTC. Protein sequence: CASSQDPSAGGRIYNEQFF.

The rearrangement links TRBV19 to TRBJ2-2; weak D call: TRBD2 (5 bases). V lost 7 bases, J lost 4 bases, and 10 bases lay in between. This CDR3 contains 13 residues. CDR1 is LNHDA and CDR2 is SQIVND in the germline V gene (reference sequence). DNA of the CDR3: TGTGCCAGTACTAGGGCGGGCACCGGGGAGCTGTTTTTT. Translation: CASTRAGTGELFF.

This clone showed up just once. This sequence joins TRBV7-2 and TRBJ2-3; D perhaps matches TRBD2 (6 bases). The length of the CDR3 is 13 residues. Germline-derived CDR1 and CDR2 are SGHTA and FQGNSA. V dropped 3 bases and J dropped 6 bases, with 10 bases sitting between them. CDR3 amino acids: CASSFRRADTQYF. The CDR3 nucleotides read TGTGCCAGCAGCTTCAGGAGGGCCGATACGCAGTATTTT.

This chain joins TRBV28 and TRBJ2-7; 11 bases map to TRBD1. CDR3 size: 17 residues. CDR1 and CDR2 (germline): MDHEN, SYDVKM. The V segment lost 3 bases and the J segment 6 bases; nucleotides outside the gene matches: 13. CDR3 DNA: TGTGCCAGCAGTTTCAGACTCACTGGACAGGGGGCACGCGAGCAGTACTTC. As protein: CASSFRLTGQGAREQYF.

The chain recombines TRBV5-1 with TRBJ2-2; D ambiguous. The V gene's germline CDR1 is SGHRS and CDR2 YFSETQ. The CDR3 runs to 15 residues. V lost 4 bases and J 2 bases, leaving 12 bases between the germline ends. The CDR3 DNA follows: TGCGCCAGCAGCCCACTACCTTCAAACACCGGGGAGCTGTTTTTT. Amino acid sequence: CASSPLPSNTGELFF.

This chain's CDR3 is CASSPFQGSYGYTF. The CDR3 DNA sequence: TGTGCCAGCTCACCGTTCCAGGGCTCCTATGGCTACACCTTC. The chain links TRBV18 to TRBJ1-2; TRBD1 might be the D (5 bases). The length of the CDR3 is 14 residues. Trimming removed 3 bases from V and 4 bases from J, with 12 bases in between. Germline CDR1 and CDR2: KGHSH and LQKENI.

CDR3 in DNA: TGTGCCAGTAGTCCGGGACTAGCGGGAGTTAGAGCCAAAAACATTCAGTACTTC. It yields the protein CASSPGLAGVRAKNIQYF. This chain links TRBV19 with TRBJ2-4; 14 bases match TRBD2. The junction had 6 bases not matched to a gene; V was cut back by 5 bases and J by 0 bases. The CDR3 covers 18 residues. CDR1 LNHDA and CDR2 SQIVND come from the germline V gene (reference sequence).

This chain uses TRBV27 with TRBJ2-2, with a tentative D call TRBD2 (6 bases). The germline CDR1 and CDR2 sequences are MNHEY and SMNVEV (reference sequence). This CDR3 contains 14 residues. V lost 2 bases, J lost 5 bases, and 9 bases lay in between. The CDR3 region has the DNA TGTGCCAGCAGTTTAAGTCGGGGGACCGGGGAGCTGTTTTTT. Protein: CASSLSRGTGELFF.

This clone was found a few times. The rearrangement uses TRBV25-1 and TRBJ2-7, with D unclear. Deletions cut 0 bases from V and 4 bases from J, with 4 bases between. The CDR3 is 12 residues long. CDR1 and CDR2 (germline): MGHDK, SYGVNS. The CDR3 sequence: CASSEYGYEQYF. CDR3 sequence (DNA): TGTGCCAGCAGTGAATACGGGTACGAGCAGTACTTC.